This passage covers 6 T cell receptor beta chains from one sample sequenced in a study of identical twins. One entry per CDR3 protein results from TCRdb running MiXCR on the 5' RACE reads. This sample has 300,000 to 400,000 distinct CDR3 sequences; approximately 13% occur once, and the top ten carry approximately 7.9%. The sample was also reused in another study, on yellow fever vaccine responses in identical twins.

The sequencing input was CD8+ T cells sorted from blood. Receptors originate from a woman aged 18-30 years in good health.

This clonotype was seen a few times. The CDR3 region is CASSYMDRRNNEQFF. The CDR3 bases are TGTGCCAGCAGTTACATGGACAGGCGAAACAATGAGCAGTTCTTC. This chain links TRBV6-2 or TRBV6-3 with TRBJ2-1; 7 bases are a match to TRBD1. Per germline, CDR1 MNHEY and CDR2 SVGEGT. This CDR3 spans 15 amino acids. V gave up 2 bases and J gave up 5 bases; unmatched junction bases: 6.

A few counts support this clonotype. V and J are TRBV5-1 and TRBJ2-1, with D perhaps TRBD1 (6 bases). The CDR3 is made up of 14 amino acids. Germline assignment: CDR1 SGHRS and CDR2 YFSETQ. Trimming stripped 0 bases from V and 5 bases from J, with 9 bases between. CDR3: CASSLGGTNNEQFF. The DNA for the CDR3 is TGCGCCAGCAGCTTGGGTGGGACAAACAATGAGCAGTTCTTC.

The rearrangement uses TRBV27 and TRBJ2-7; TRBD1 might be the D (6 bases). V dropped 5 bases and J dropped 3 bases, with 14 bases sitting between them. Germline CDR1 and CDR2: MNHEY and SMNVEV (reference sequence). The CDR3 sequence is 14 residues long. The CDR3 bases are TGTGCCAGCAGTCCCTCTGGACAGTTCTACGAGCAGTACTTC. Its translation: CASSPSGQFYEQYF.

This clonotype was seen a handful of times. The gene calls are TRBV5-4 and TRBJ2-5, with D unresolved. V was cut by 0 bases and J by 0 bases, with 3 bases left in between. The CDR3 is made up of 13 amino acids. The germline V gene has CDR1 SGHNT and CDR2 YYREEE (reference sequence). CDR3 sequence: CASSLVNQETQYF. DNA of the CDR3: TGTGCCAGCAGCTTGGTCAACCAAGAGACCCAGTACTTC.

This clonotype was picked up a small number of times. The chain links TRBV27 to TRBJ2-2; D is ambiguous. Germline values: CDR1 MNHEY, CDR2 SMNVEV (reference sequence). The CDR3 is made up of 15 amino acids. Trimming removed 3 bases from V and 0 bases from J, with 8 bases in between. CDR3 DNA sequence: TGTGCCAGCAGTTTTTCGGCGACGAACACCGGGGAGCTGTTTTTT. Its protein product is CASSFSATNTGELFF.

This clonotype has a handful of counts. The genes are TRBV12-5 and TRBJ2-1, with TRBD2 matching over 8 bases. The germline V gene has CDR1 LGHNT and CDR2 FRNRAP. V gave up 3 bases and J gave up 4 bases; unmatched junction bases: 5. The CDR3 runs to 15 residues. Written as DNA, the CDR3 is TGTGCTAGTGGTTTAGAGGCGGGGGGATACAATGAGCAGTTCTTC. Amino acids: CASGLEAGGYNEQFF.